This TCR beta chain comes out of a study of regulatory T cells in long-lasting Graves disease. General study points: It was in persistent disease that TRBV28, TRBJ1-2 and TRBJ2-5 were favored.

CDR1 is DFQATT, CDR2 SNEGSKA, per germline (reference sequence). Trimming removed 0 bases at V and 0 bases at J, with 6 bases between. The CDR3 is made up of 13 amino acids. This clonotype has at least ten counts. The antigen is unknown. Time point denoted: newly diagnosed GD, antithyroid drugs for less than 3 months. RNA isolated from PBMCs was used to make the TCR library. Researchers made TCR beta libraries by using iRepertoire HTBI primers and running Arm-PCR on CDR3 regions. TCRdb ran MiXCR on the multiplex PCR reads and lists one entry per CDR3 protein. This table holds 350,000 to 450,000 distinct CDR3 sequences, about 15% found once. In addition, the sample was reused for a study of T cells in Graves' hyperthyroidism and ophthalmopathy. From that paper: The blood repertoire included most of the expanded thyroid clonotypes above 0.001.

This TCR came from a woman aged 30 to 39 with Graves disease. The material sequenced was peripheral blood mononuclear cells (PBMCs), taken at new diagnosis, from a patient treated with antithyroid drugs. The genes are TRBV20-1 and TRBJ2-7; no definite D call. CDR3 DNA: TGCAGTGCTAGAGAAGGCCACTCCTACGAGCAGTACTTC. It translates to CSAREGHSYEQYF.